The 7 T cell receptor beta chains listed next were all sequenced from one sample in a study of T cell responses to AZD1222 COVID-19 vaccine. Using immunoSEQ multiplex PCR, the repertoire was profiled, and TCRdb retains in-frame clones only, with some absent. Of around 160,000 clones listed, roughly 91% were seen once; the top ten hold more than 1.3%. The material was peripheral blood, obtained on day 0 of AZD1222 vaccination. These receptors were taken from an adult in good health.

The CDR3 bases are TGTGCCAGCAGCGTAAGAGCGGGGGAGTCCACAGATACGCAGTATTTT. This translates into CASSVRAGESTDTQYF. The V and J genes are TRBV9 and TRBJ2-3; 8 bases align to TRBD2. The germline V gene encodes CDR1 SGDLS and CDR2 YYNGEE. The length of the CDR3 is 16 residues. Losses at the gene ends were 1 base for V and 2 bases for J; bases not matched to a gene: 6.

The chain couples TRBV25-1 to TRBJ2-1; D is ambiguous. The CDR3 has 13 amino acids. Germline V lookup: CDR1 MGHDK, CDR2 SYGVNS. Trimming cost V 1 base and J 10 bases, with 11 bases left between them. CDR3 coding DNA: TGTGCCAGCAGTGAATCCGTGCGTACCGAGCAGTTCTTC. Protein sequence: CASSESVRTEQFF.

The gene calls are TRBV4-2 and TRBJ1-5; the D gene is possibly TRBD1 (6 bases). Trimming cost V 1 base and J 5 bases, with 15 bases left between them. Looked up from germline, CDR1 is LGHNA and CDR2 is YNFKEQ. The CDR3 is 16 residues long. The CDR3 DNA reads TGTGCCAGCAGCCAAGGGGGGGGGCTGGAGGATCAGCCCCAGCATTTT. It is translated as CASSQGGGLEDQPQHF.

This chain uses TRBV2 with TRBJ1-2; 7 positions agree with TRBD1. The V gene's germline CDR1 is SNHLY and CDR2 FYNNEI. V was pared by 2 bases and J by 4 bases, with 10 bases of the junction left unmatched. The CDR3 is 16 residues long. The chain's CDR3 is CASSETGVDVFYGYTF. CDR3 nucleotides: TGTGCCAGCAGTGAAACAGGGGTCGATGTGTTCTATGGCTACACCTTC.

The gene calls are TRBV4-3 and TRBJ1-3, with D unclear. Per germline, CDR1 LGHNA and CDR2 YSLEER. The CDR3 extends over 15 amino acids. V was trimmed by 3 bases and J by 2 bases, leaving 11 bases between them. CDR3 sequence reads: CASSQGIRTGNTIYF. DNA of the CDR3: TGCGCCAGCAGCCAGGGGATCCGAACTGGAAACACCATATATTTT.

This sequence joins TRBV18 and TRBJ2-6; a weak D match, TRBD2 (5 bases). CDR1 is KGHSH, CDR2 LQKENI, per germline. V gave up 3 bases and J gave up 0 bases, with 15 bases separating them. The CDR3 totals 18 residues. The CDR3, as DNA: TGTGCCAGCTCACCCAAACCGGGAAAAACCTCTGGGGCCAACGTCCTGACTTTC. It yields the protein CASSPKPGKTSGANVLTF.

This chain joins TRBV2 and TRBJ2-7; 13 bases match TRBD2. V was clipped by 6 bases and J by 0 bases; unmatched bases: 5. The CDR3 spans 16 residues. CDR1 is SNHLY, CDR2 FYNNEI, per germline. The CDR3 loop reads CASSRTSGRFSYEQYF. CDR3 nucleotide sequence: TGTGCCAGCAGCAGGACTAGCGGGAGATTCTCCTACGAGCAGTACTTC.